A single sample is the source of the 20 T cell receptor beta chains below, sequenced in a study of sequential checkpoint blockade in melanoma. Method: immunoSEQ multiplex PCR; TCRdb's copy keeps in-frame clones and lacks some. Seen here are about 20,000 clones, roughly 80% observed once, and the top ten hold about 51%. Treatment denoted: randomized to nivolumab then ipilimumab (arm A) or the reverse (arm B). The sequencing here drew on CD8+ T cells sorted from blood (inferred from file names), taken from a patient given nivolumab and ipilimumab in sequence. Source of these receptors: a human donor with melanoma.

CDR3 sequence (DNA): TGTGCCAGCAGTTGGGACAGATACACCGGGGAGCTGTTTTTT. As protein: CASSWDRYTGELFF. The chain combines TRBV28 with TRBJ2-2, with TRBD1 matching over 7 bases. The CDR3 consists of 14 residues. With 4 bases clipped from V and 3 bases from J, the junction kept 2 bases outside the gene matches. Germline lookup yields CDR1 MDHEN and CDR2 SYDVKM.

The chain combines TRBV4-2 with TRBJ1-1; no firm D call. Germline CDR1 and CDR2: LGHNA and YNFKEQ. With 1 base removed from V and 2 bases from J, the gap between germline ends came to 5 bases. The CDR3 runs 13 residues. CDR3 residues: CASSQGGNTEAFF. The CDR3 region has the DNA TGTGCCAGCAGCCAAGGAGGAAACACTGAAGCTTTCTTT.

This chain uses TRBV5-6 with TRBJ1-4, with 8 bases identical to TRBD1. Germline CDR1 SGHDT, CDR2 YYEEEE. V lost 3 bases and J lost 2; bases outside the gene matches: 3. This CDR3 comprises 15 residues. This CDR3 is CASSYTGGTNEKLFF. CDR3 nucleotide sequence: TGTGCCAGCAGCTACACAGGGGGGACTAATGAAAAACTGTTTTTT.

This chain's CDR3 is CASSLTGTDYEQYF. The DNA for the CDR3 is TGTGCCAGCAGCCTGACCGGGACAGACTACGAGCAGTACTTC. The chain combines TRBV7-9 with TRBJ2-7, with 7 bases aligning to TRBD1. This CDR3 contains 14 residues. Germline CDR1 and CDR2: SEHNR and FQNEAQ (reference sequence). The trim removed 5 bases at V and 3 bases at J, leaving 7 bases unmatched.

The rearrangement links TRBV29-1 to TRBJ1-2, with D unresolved. Between the trimmed V and J ends, which lost 6 bases and 2 bases, there was a span of 10 bases. CDR1 is SQVTM and CDR2 is ANQGSEA in the germline V gene. CDR3 size: 12 residues. The CDR3 sequence is CSVYFANYGYTF. CDR3 coding DNA: TGCAGCGTCTATTTTGCCAACTATGGCTACACCTTC.

This sequence joins TRBV2 and TRBJ2-1, with D uncertain. The length of the CDR3 is 11 residues. The ends were cut back, 7 bases at V and 10 bases at J, with 11 bases in the middle. Germline lookup yields CDR1 SNHLY and CDR2 FYNNEI. CDR3 loop: CASILAYEQFF. CDR3 coding DNA: TGTGCCAGCATCTTAGCTTACGAGCAGTTCTTC.

The genes are TRBV14 and TRBJ1-2; 8 bases are a match to TRBD1. This CDR3 contains 14 residues. From germline, CDR1 is SGHDN and CDR2 FVKESK. After removal of 5 bases from V and 4 bases from J, the junction contained 6 bases not matched to a gene. CDR3 DNA sequence: TGTGCCAGCAGCACGACAGGGGTGGGCTATGGCTACACCTTC. It translates to CASSTTGVGYGYTF.

This chain links TRBV19 with TRBJ2-1; D gene unclear. This CDR3 contains 16 residues. V was shortened by 1 base and J by 0 bases, with 10 bases between the two germline ends. Germline CDR1 reads LNHDA; CDR2 reads SQIVND (reference sequence). CDR3 nucleotide sequence: TGTGCCAGTAGTATAGTTCCAGAACACTCCTACAATGAGCAGTTCTTC. Its translation is CASSIVPEHSYNEQFF.

The genes are TRBV4-2 and TRBJ1-4; 8 bases line up with TRBD1. Losses at the gene ends were 1 base for V and 3 bases for J; bases not matched to a gene: 4. Germline-derived CDR1 and CDR2 are LGHNA and YNFKEQ. The CDR3 loop spans 16 amino acids. The CDR3 DNA reads as TGTGCCAGCAGCCAAGCCGACAGGGGAGCTAATGAAAAACTGTTTTTT. It translates to CASSQADRGANEKLFF.

This sequence joins TRBV7-9 and TRBJ1-2; 7 nucleotides agree with TRBD1. J was trimmed by 2 bases and V by 5 bases; bases with no gene match: 5. CDR1 SEHNR and CDR2 FQNEAQ come from the germline V gene (reference sequence). The CDR3 consists of 14 residues. CDR3 in amino acids: CASSPDRENYGYTF. The CDR3 nucleotides read TGTGCCAGCAGCCCTGACAGGGAAAACTATGGCTACACCTTC. The entire variable domain, with the rest obtained from reference TRBV7-9 and TRBJ1-2, is as follows: DTGVSQNPRHKITKRGQNVTFRCDPISEHNRLYWYRQTLGQGPEFLTYFQNEAQLEKSRLLSDRFSAERPKGSFSTLEIQRTEQGDSAMYLCASSPDRENYGYTFGSGTRLTVV.

The V and J genes are TRBV7-9 and TRBJ1-2, with TRBD1 matching over 7 bases. Germline trimming cut 5 bases from V and 8 bases from J; bases unmatched to any gene: 14. The CDR3 covers 15 residues. The germline gives CDR1 SEHNR, CDR2 FQNEAQ (reference sequence). CDR3 residues: CASSLGGGTVSGYTF. In nucleotides, the CDR3 is TGTGCCAGCAGCCTCGGGGGGGGGACAGTGAGCGGCTACACCTTC.

The rearrangement links TRBV4-3 to TRBJ2-7; D possibly corresponds to TRBD1 (6 bases). Germline V gene sequence: CDR1 LGHNA, CDR2 YSLEER. CDR3 size: 14 residues. Trimming removed 1 base at V and 3 bases at J, with 10 bases between. CDR3: CASSQGEGDYEQYF. The CDR3 DNA reads as TGCGCCAGCAGCCAAGGTGAGGGGGACTACGAGCAGTACTTC.

This chain uses TRBV27 with TRBJ2-5; 11 positions agree with TRBD2. CDR3 length equals 15 residues. V was clipped by 6 bases and J by 7 bases; unmatched bases: 10. Looked up from germline, CDR1 is MNHEY and CDR2 is SMNVEV (reference sequence). CDR3 coding DNA: TGTGCCAGCAGGATTTTTAGCGGGGGGGCCGGGACCCAGTACTTC. The encoded protein is CASRIFSGGAGTQYF.

Only one count was recorded for this clone. This chain uses TRBV9 with TRBJ1-2; possibly TRBD1 for D (5 bases). The CDR3 runs 15 residues. Germline V CDR1 and CDR2: SGDLS, YYNGEE. V was clipped by 4 bases and J by 7 bases, with 20 bases between them. This CDR3 reads CASSFGGDSTTGYTF. In DNA, the CDR3 is TGTGCCAGCAGCTTTGGAGGGGATAGCACTACTGGCTACACCTTC.

This clone was observed once. The chain recombines TRBV30 with TRBJ2-7; possible D gene TRBD1, 6 bases. CDR1 and CDR2 (germline): GTSNPN, SVGIG (reference sequence). CDR3 length equals 13 residues. V lost 1 base, J lost 5 bases, and 12 bases lay in between. The CDR3 here is CAWSAQQGNEQYF. As DNA, the CDR3 is TGTGCCTGGAGTGCTCAACAGGGTAACGAGCAGTACTTC.

This clone was detected once. The CDR3, as DNA: TGTGCCAGCGGGGACAGGGGAGCAACTAATGAAAAACTGTTTTTT. This codes for CASGDRGATNEKLFF. The chain couples TRBV28 to TRBJ1-4, with 10 bases matching TRBD1. V trimming: 8 bases; J trimming: 0 bases; junction bases outside the gene matches: 3. From germline, CDR1 is MDHEN and CDR2 SYDVKM. The CDR3 runs to 15 residues.

V gene TRBV7-9 combines with J gene TRBJ2-3, with 10 bases lining up with TRBD2. Germline CDR1 SEHNR, CDR2 FQNEAQ (reference sequence). CDR3 length: 15 residues. Losses at the gene ends were 5 bases for V and 3 bases for J; bases not matched to a gene: 5. Written as DNA, the CDR3 is TGTGCCAGCAGCCAAGCGGGGGGGACGACAGATACGCAGTATTTT. The encoded protein is CASSQAGGTTDTQYF.

The chain recombines TRBV15 with TRBJ1-5; 7 bases map to TRBD1. V shed 0 bases and J 7 bases; nucleotides not matched to a gene: 6. Germline V gene sequence: CDR1 LNHNV, CDR2 YYDKDF (reference sequence). The CDR3 consists of 15 residues. CDR3: CATSRDSGTAQPQHF. CDR3 DNA sequence: TGTGCCACCAGCAGAGATAGTGGGACAGCCCAGCCCCAGCATTTT.

This chain joins TRBV28 and TRBJ2-1, with D possibly TRBD1 on 5 matching bases. The V gene lost 3 bases and the J gene lost 5 bases, with 8 bases spanning the gap. Germline V gene data show CDR1 as MDHEN and CDR2 as SYDVKM. CDR3 length: 13 amino acids. The CDR3 loop is CASSLTADNEQFF. For the CDR3, the DNA is TGTGCCAGCAGTTTGACAGCCGACAATGAGCAGTTCTTC.

The V call is TRBV14, the J call TRBJ2-7; D not resolved. The CDR3 runs 12 residues. Germline V CDR1 and CDR2: SGHDN, FVKESK. With 3 bases removed from V and 0 bases from J, the gap between germline ends came to 3 bases. In DNA form, the CDR3 reads TGTGCCAGCAGCCAGAGCTCCTACGAGCAGTACTTC. Protein: CASSQSSYEQYF.